The 24 T cell receptor beta chains in this list originate from one sample, sequenced in a study of T cell repertoires in cytomegalovirus infection. These receptors have no identified antigens. TCRdb independently ran MiXCR on the reads; one entry per CDR3 protein. This sample carries about 890,000 distinct CDR3 sequences, around a third of them seen once, and the ten largest clones take more than 13%. The sample in question was cultured CD8+ T cells from PBMCs, obtained from culture after CMV antigen stimulation. All receptors come from a human donor in good health (CMV status not recorded). Some clones in this sample may be carry-over from other donors' samples.

This chain uses TRBV11-2 with TRBJ1-1, with D possibly being TRBD1 (5 bases). The V end was cut by 4 bases, the J end by 2 bases, with 23 bases between. Germline CDR1 reads SGHAT; CDR2 reads FQNNGV. The CDR3 consists of 18 residues. CDR3 protein: CASSSTRAGGGGNTEAFF. In nucleotides, the CDR3 is TGTGCCAGCAGCTCCACCCGCGCGGGCGGCGGGGGAAACACTGAAGCTTTCTTT.

V gene TRBV6-4 combines with J gene TRBJ1-3, with D tentatively TRBD1 (5 bases). With 0 bases removed from V and 0 bases from J, the gap between germline ends came to 24 bases. The germline V gene encodes CDR1 MRHNA and CDR2 SNTAGT. CDR3 length: 21 amino acids. In DNA, the CDR3 is TGTGCCAGCAGTGACTCGAAAGCAGGGCTAAATTGGGTTCGCTCTGGAAACACCATATATTTT. Its protein is CASSDSKAGLNWVRSGNTIYF.

This clonotype was observed at least ten times. The chain is built from TRBV7-6 and TRBJ1-5; maybe TRBD1 (5 bases). V was trimmed by 4 bases and J by 8 bases, leaving 15 bases between them. The CDR3 length is 14 residues. CDR1 and CDR2 from the germline V gene are SGHVS and FNYEAQ. The CDR3 loop reads CASSSDTSWEPQHF. The CDR3 nucleotides read TGTGCCAGCAGCTCGGACACCTCCTGGGAGCCCCAGCATTTT.

V and J are TRBV20-1 and TRBJ2-3, with no clear D. CDR1 and CDR2 (germline): DFQATT, SNEGSKA (reference sequence). The V gene lost 0 bases and the J gene lost 2 bases, with 12 bases spanning the gap. The CDR3 has 15 amino acids. This CDR3 is CSAREPGHPTDTQYF. The CDR3 DNA reads as TGCAGTGCTAGAGAACCCGGCCACCCCACAGATACGCAGTATTTT.

This clonotype was seen more than once but under ten times. The chain recombines TRBV27 with TRBJ1-6; 10 bases match TRBD1. CDR1 MNHEY and CDR2 SMNVEV come from the germline V gene (reference sequence). The V segment lost 5 bases and the J segment 8 bases; nucleotides outside the gene matches: 6. This CDR3 comprises 15 residues. The CDR3 is CASSPGTGEYSPLHF. In nucleotides, the CDR3 is TGTGCCAGCAGTCCGGGGACAGGGGAGTATTCACCCCTCCACTTT.

This clonotype was recorded at least ten times. At one end the junction does not follow the germline gene, possibly because of a read error. The V gene is TRBV4-1, the J gene TRBJ1-1; D unresolved. The CDR3 is 11 amino acids. Germline CDR1 and CDR2: MGHRA and YSYEKL. The CDR3 region has the DNA TGTGCCAGCAGTCAAGGGTCTGAAGCTTTCTTT. As protein: CASSQGSEAFF.

The chain links TRBV10-3 to TRBJ1-2; 8 nucleotides align to TRBD1. Germline trimming cut 6 bases from V and 3 bases from J; bases unmatched to any gene: 9. The CDR3 has 15 amino acids. Germline V gene lookup returns CDR1 ENHRY and CDR2 SYGVKD. The CDR3 sequence: CAIRGPGQAHYGYTF. CDR3 sequence (DNA): TGTGCCATCAGAGGGCCGGGACAGGCTCACTATGGCTACACCTTC.

The chain uses TRBV7-6 and TRBJ1-2; TRBD1 might be the D (6 bases). Per germline, CDR1 SGHVS and CDR2 FNYEAQ. Between the trimmed V and J ends, which lost 1 base and 4 bases, there was a span of 19 bases. CDR3 length: 17 amino acids. CDR3 DNA: TGTGCCAGCAGCTTAGGAACAGGGCCCCCCCCTGTCTATGGCTACACCTTC. This codes for CASSLGTGPPPVYGYTF. The variable domain in full, with the rest retrieved from reference TRBV7-6 and TRBJ1-2, is GAGVSQSPRYKVTKRGQDVALRCDPISGHVSLYWYRQALGQGPEFLTYFNYEAQQDKSGLPNDRFSAERPEGSISTLTIQRTEQRDSAMYRCASSLGTGPPPVYGYTFGSGTRLTVV.

The genes are TRBV7-9 and TRBJ1-2, with unresolved D. The CDR3 has 8 residues. Trimming took 3 bases from V and 12 from J, leaving 2 bases between them. Germline values: CDR1 SEHNR, CDR2 FQNEAQ (reference sequence). The CDR3 DNA follows: TGTGCCAGCAGCTTCAACACCTTC. This sequence encodes CASSFNTF.

This clonotype has at least ten counts. This chain joins TRBV12-3 or TRBV12-4 and TRBJ1-6, with TRBD1 as a possible D gene (6 bases). V shed 3 bases and J shed 10 bases, with 10 bases lying between them. CDR3 size: 13 residues. DNA for the CDR3: TGTGCCAGCAGTTTGAGGGGGTACTCACCCCTCCACTTT. It codes for CASSLRGYSPLHF.

This chain uses TRBV19 with TRBJ2-2; D unclear. This CDR3 spans 14 amino acids. Trimming took 4 bases from V and 7 from J, leaving 13 bases between them. Germline lookup yields CDR1 LNHDA and CDR2 SQIVND (reference sequence). In DNA form, the CDR3 reads TGTGCCAGTAGTACCTTGACTCGACACGGGGAGCTGTTTTTT. Its protein product is CASSTLTRHGELFF.

This clonotype showed up just a few times. The chain carries TRBV15 and TRBJ1-1, with D perhaps TRBD1 (5 bases). Germline V gene sequence: CDR1 LNHNV, CDR2 YYDKDF (reference sequence). Trimming left V 5 bases short and J 3 bases short, with 13 bases between. The CDR3 runs 14 residues. The CDR3 is CATSGWDGYTEAFF. The DNA of the CDR3 is TGTGCCACCAGCGGATGGGACGGATACACTGAAGCTTTCTTT.

The chain is built from TRBV10-3 and TRBJ2-7; D gene ambiguous. With 3 bases removed from V and 1 base from J, the gap between germline ends came to 16 bases. The CDR3 contains 16 residues. Germline values: CDR1 ENHRY, CDR2 SYGVKD. CDR3 amino acids: CAISDPARRESYEQYF. The CDR3 DNA follows: TGTGCCATCAGTGATCCCGCCAGGCGCGAGTCCTACGAGCAGTACTTC.

This chain connects TRBV6-1 to TRBJ2-7; 9 bases align to TRBD1. The V and J ends lost 2 bases and 5 bases, in that order; junction bases with no gene match: 10. The CDR3 is 16 amino acids. The germline gives CDR1 MNHNS, CDR2 SASEGT. The CDR3, as DNA: TGTGCCAGCAGTGAACCGGGACAGGGATCCCCCCACGAGCAGTACTTC. Amino acid sequence: CASSEPGQGSPHEQYF.

This clonotype was counted between two and nine times. The chain links TRBV7-8 to TRBJ1-2; 10 nucleotides line up with TRBD1. V lost 5 bases to trimming and J lost 7 bases; unmatched junction nucleotides: 16. The germline V gene encodes CDR1 SGHVS and CDR2 FQNEAQ. This CDR3 has 17 residues. CDR3 sequence reads: CASSPKRQGARLFGYTF. The CDR3 DNA reads TGTGCCAGCAGCCCGAAAAGACAGGGGGCCCGCTTATTTGGCTACACCTTC. Looking up the rest from reference TRBV7-8 and TRBJ1-2 gives the full variable domain: GAGVSQSPRYKVAKRGQDVALRCDPISGHVSLFWYQQALGQGPEFLTYFQNEAQLDKSGLPSDRFFAERPEGSVSTLKIQRTQQEDSAVYLCASSPKRQGARLFGYTFGSGTRLTVV.

This clonotype showed up just a few times. The rearrangement uses TRBV6-2 or TRBV6-3 and TRBJ2-1, with D maybe TRBD1 (6 bases). CDR3 length equals 12 residues. V was shortened by 0 bases and J by 9 bases, with 6 bases between the two germline ends. In germline, CDR1 is MNHEY, CDR2 SVGEGT. This chain's CDR3 is CASSYSGAEQFF. In DNA form, the CDR3 reads TGTGCCAGCAGTTACTCGGGGGCTGAGCAGTTCTTC.

Comments on this clonotype: A much larger clone sits a single nucleotide away, making a read error possible. The conserved phenylalanine or tryptophan normally closing the CDR3 is absent here, so this likely arose from a read error. V gene TRBV7-2 combines with J gene TRBJ1-3; maybe TRBD1 (6 bases). Trimming stripped 4 bases from V and 1 base from J, with 11 bases between. The CDR3 has 15 residues. Germline V gene lookup returns CDR1 SGHTA and CDR2 FQGNSA. CDR3 nucleotide sequence: TGTGCCAGCAGCTCCCCCAGGGGATCTGGAAACACCATATATCTT. Amino acids: CASSSPRGSGNTIYL.

This clonotype was counted a single time. J is TRBJ1-3 and V is TRBV27; D is ambiguous. The CDR3 runs 12 residues. Germline values: CDR1 MNHEY, CDR2 SMNVEV (reference sequence). Trimming took off 8 bases at V and 6 bases at J, with 11 bases between the two ends. CDR3 nucleotides: TGTGCCAGCGGAATAACCCCAAACACCATATATTTT. Protein sequence: CASGITPNTIYF.

Notes on this clonotype: This may arise from a read error, as a much more abundant clone is one base away. This sequence joins TRBV7-8 and TRBJ2-5; no clear D. The V gene's germline CDR1 is SGHVS and CDR2 FQNEAQ. This CDR3 contains 12 residues. CDR3 DNA: TGTGCCAACAGCATCCTCCAAGAGACCCAGTACTTC. Protein product: CANSILQETQYF. The full variable domain, completed using reference TRBV7-8 and TRBJ2-5, is GAGVSQSPRYKVAKRGQDVALRCDPISGHVSLFWYQQALGQGPEFLTYFQNEAQLDKSGLPSDRFFAERPEGSVSTLKIQRTQQEDSAVYLCANSILQETQYFGPGTRLLVL.

The chain is built from TRBV5-8 and TRBJ2-4; D is ambiguous. Per the germline V gene, CDR1 is SGHTS and CDR2 is YDEGEE. There are 16 residues in the CDR3. Trimming took off 3 bases at V and 0 bases at J, with 13 bases between the two ends. CDR3 loop: CASSSNSRSAKNIQYF. CDR3 nucleotides: TGTGCCAGCAGCTCGAATTCTCGCTCAGCCAAAAACATTCAGTACTTC.

The chain joins TRBV6-5 to TRBJ2-5; D is perhaps TRBD2 (6 bases). Trimming took 1 base from V and 0 from J, leaving 12 bases between them. In germline, CDR1 is MNHEY, CDR2 SVGAGI. The CDR3 extends over 16 amino acids. CDR3: CASSYLGGGYQETQYF. CDR3 nucleotides: TGTGCCAGCAGTTACTTGGGGGGTGGGTACCAAGAGACCCAGTACTTC.

This clonotype showed up just a few times. The gene calls are TRBV4-1 and TRBJ2-7; TRBD1 aligns across 7 bases. Germline V gene lookup returns CDR1 MGHRA and CDR2 YSYEKL. The ends lost 4 bases at V and 1 base at J; junction bases unmatched: 7. This CDR3 contains 15 residues. The CDR3 is CASSLQSDRSYEQYV. The CDR3 bases are TGCGCCAGCAGCCTTCAGTCGGACAGGTCCTACGAGCAGTACGTC.

This clonotype was recorded many times. The V gene is TRBV7-8, the J gene TRBJ2-3; D possibly corresponds to TRBD2 (7 bases). Trimming cost V 6 bases and J 4 bases, with 20 bases left between them. There are 16 residues in the CDR3. The germline V gene encodes CDR1 SGHVS and CDR2 FQNEAQ. The CDR3 region is CASRLVEGGQADTQYF. The CDR3 nucleotides are TGTGCCAGCAGACTAGTTGAGGGGGGGCAGGCAGATACGCAGTATTTT.

As regards this clonotype: One junction end disagrees with the germline gene, perhaps due to a read error. The gene calls are TRBV6-1 and TRBJ2-1; TRBD2 agrees at 8 bases. Germline V CDR1 and CDR2: MNHNS, SASEGT. This CDR3 spans 16 amino acids. CDR3 in DNA: TGTGCCAGCAGTGATAAGGCGGGGGGATCCTTCAATGAGCAGTTCTTC. Amino acids: CASSDKAGGSFNEQFF.